This T cell receptor (beta chain) originates from a study of T cell responses to AZD1222 COVID-19 vaccine. Clones were sequenced by immunoSEQ multiplex PCR, and TCRdb holds only the in-frame ones, with some missing. The sample holds about 120,000 clones, around 90% seen once. Study findings and constraints: It was only after the peak T cell response that any repertoires were sampled. Donor demographics were predominantly white British with a female majority; clonal diversity may be underestimated. Baseline seropositivity occurred in only a handful of AZD1222 recipients. In the spike-specific TCR repertoire, nearly half reportedly target unmutated variant regions.

For this clone: Its matching antigen is unknown.

The CDR3 has 16 residues. J lost 7 bases, V lost 2 bases, and 11 bases had no gene match. Germline assignment: CDR1 MNHEY and CDR2 SVGAGI. The chain has TRBV6-5 and TRBJ1-5; 7 bases are a match to TRBD1. The receptor was isolated from an adult who received the MenACWY meningococcal vaccine as a control. Sequences were derived from peripheral blood, sampled 28 days after the second dose of the MenACWY control vaccine. CDR3 DNA sequence: TGTGCCAGCAGTTACCACCCGACAGGGAAGGACCAGCCCCAGCATTTT. Its translation is CASSYHPTGKDQPQHF.